This TCR beta chain was recovered during a study of response to subunit inactivated influenza vaccine. This clonotype was recorded at least ten times. TCRdb passed the RT-PCR reads through MiXCR, listing each CDR3 protein once. Altogether fewer than 200,000 distinct CDR3 sequences are present, roughly 8.7% being singletons, with the ten largest covering roughly a tenth. This CDR3 contains 12 residues. Trimming took off 8 bases at V and 0 bases at J, with 7 bases between the two ends. Looked up from germline, CDR1 is SNHLY and CDR2 is FYNNEI. The sequencing here drew on non-naive T cells sorted from PBMCs, taken on the day of vaccination. The rearrangement joins TRBV2 to TRBJ1-1, with no clear D. The TCR sequence derives from a man aged 45-65 years who received an inactivated influenza vaccine. As DNA, the CDR3 is TGTGCCAGCGAGGCTCTGAACACTGAAGCTTTCTTT. Protein sequence: CASEALNTEAFF. The variable domain in full, completed from reference TRBV2 and TRBJ1-1, reads EPEVTQTPSHQVTQMGQEVILRCVPISNHLYFYWYRQILGQKVEFLVSFYNNEISEKSEIFDDQFSVERPDGSNFTLKIRSTKLEDSAMYFCASEALNTEAFFGQGTRLTVV.